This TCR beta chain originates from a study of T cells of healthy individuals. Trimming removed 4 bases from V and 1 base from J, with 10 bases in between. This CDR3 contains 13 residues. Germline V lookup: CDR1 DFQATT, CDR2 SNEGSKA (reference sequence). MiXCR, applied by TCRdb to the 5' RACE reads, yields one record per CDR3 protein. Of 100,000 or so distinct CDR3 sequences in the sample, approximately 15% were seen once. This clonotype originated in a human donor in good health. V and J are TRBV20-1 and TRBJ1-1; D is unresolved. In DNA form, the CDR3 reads TGCAGTGCTATCGGAGCATCGAACACTGAAGCTTTCTTT. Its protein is CSAIGASNTEAFF.